What follows is one TCR beta chain and its context. The record originates from a study of regulatory T cells in long-lasting Graves disease. The time point: persistent/refractory GD, antithyroid drugs over 5 years with positive TRAb. The TCR library was made from RNA extracted from PBMCs. Arm-PCR of CDR3 regions and iRepertoire HTBI primers were used to build TCR beta libraries. Authors' methods: Segment identification across samples yielded 55 to 65 TRBV and about 14 TRBJ segments. TCRdb used MiXCR to reprocess the multiplex PCR reads, holding one entry per CDR3 protein. Here the V and J calls rest on TCRdb's processing, not on the authors' analysis. The top ten clones hold under 55% of a sample with more than 650,000 distinct CDR3 sequences, 25% to 35% of them seen once. This specimen was peripheral blood mononuclear cells (PBMCs), taken when the disease was refractory, from a patient treated with antithyroid drugs. This clonotype was obtained from a female donor with Graves disease.

CDR3 residues: CASSDLGSSPLHF. The CDR3 nucleotides read TGCGCCAGCAGTGATCTCGGCAGTTCACCCCTCCACTTT. V usage is TRBV10-2 and J usage is TRBJ1-6; D unclear. Germline CDR1 WSHSY, CDR2 SAAADI. The V end was cut by 3 bases, the J end by 9 bases, with 9 bases between. CDR3 length: 13 residues.